This T cell receptor beta chain comes out of a study of cytomegalovirus exposure and HLA in healthy donors. Study results and limitations: It emerged from a later analysis that several of the most significant clusters appeared to be linked to common viral pathogens. Altogether, 150 to 200 TCR beta chains were recorded as cytomegalovirus-associated. The study carried out a later analysis of TCR beta sequences. It associated some 15,000 of them with specific HLA alleles at a false discovery rate of 0.05. On later analysis, the bulk of CMV-associated TCR beta chains appeared to be HLA-restricted.

A word on this clone: Antigen unknown.

The study ran its PCR with 60 Vbeta and 13 Jbeta primers. Clones were sequenced by immunoSEQ multiplex PCR, and TCRdb holds only the in-frame ones, with some missing. Among about 150,000 clones, about three quarters were seen once, and the ten largest hold over 1.1%. V lost 2 bases to trimming and J lost 0 bases; unmatched junction nucleotides: 5. The CDR3 has 17 amino acids. Germline V gene sequence: CDR1 SGDLS, CDR2 YYNGEE. Sample: PBMCs. The chain employs TRBV9 and TRBJ2-3; 11 nucleotides match TRBD2. This TCR was sampled from a man aged 18 to 29 in good health and CMV-seronegative. CDR3 sequence reads: CASSVLGLAASTDTQYF. The DNA of the CDR3 is TGTGCCAGCAGCGTCCTGGGACTAGCGGCTAGCACAGATACGCAGTATTTT. The whole variable domain, remainder taken from reference TRBV9 and TRBJ2-3, is DSGVTQTPKHLITATGQRVTLRCSPRSGDLSVYWYQQSLDQGLQFLIQYYNGEERAKGNILERFSAQQFPDLHSELNLSSLELGDSALYFCASSVLGLAASTDTQYFGPGTRLTVL.